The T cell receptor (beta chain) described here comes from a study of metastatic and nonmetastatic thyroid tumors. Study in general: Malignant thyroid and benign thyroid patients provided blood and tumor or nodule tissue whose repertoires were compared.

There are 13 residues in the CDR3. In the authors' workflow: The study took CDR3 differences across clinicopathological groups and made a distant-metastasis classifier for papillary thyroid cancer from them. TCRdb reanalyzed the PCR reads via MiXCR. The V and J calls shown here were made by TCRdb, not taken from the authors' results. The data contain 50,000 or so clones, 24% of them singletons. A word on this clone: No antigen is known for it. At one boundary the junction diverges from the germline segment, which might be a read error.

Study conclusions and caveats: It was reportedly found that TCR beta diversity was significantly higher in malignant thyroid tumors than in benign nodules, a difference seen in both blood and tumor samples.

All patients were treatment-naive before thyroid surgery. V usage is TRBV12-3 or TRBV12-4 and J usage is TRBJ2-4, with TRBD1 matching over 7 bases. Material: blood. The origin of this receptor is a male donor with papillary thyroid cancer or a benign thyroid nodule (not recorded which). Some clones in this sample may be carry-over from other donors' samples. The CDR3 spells CASSSQQGDIQCF. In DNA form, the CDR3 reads TGTGCCAGCAGTTCCCAGCAGGGGGACATTCAGTGCTTC.